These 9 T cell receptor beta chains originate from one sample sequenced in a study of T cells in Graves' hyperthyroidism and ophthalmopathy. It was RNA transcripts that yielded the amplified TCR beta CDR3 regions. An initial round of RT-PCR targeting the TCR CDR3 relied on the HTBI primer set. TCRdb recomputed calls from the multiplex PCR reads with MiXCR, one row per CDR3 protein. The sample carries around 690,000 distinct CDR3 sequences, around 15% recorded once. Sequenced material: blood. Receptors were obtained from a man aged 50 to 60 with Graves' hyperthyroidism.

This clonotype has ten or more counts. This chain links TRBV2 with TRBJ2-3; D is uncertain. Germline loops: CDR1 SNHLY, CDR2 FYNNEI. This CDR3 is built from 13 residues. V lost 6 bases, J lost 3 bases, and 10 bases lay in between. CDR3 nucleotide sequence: TGTGCCAGCAGAAGCATTCAGACAGATACGCAGTATTTT. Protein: CASRSIQTDTQYF.

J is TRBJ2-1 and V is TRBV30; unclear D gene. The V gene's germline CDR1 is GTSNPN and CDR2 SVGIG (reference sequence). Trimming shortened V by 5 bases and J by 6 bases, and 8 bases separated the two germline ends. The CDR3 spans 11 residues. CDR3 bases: TGTGCCTGGGGTGATCCCAATGAGCAGTTCTTC. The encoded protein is CAWGDPNEQFF. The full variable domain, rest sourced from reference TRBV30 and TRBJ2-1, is SQTIHQWPATLVQPVGSPLSLECTVEGTSNPNLYWYRQAAGRGLQLLFYSVGIGQISSEVPQNLSASRPQDRQFILSSKKLLLSDSGFYLCAWGDPNEQFFGPGTRLTVL.

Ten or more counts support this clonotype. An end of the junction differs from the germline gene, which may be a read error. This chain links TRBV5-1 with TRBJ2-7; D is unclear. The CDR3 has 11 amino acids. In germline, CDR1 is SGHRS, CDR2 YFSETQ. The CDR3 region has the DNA TGTGCCAGCAGTGAAAACTACGAGCAGTACTTC. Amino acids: CASSENYEQYF.

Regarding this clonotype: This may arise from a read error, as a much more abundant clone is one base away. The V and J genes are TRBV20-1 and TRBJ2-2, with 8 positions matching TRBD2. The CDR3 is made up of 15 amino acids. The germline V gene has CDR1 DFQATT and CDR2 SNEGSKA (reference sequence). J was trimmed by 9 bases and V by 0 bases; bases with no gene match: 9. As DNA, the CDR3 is TGCAGTGCTAGAGACTCGGGGACTAGGAGCCGGGAGCTGTTTTTT. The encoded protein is CSARDSGTRSRELFF.

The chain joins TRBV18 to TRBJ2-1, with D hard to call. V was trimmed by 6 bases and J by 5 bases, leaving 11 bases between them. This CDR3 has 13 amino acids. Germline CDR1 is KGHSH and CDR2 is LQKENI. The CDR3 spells CASSPVENNEQFF. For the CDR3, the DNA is TGTGCCAGCTCTCCAGTGGAGAACAATGAGCAGTTCTTC.

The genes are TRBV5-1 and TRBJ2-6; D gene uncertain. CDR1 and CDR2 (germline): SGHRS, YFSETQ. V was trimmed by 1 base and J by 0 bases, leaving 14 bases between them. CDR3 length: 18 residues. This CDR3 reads CASSLNSVQSSGANVLTF. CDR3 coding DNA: TGCGCCAGCAGCTTGAATTCAGTGCAGTCCTCTGGGGCCAACGTCCTGACTTTC.

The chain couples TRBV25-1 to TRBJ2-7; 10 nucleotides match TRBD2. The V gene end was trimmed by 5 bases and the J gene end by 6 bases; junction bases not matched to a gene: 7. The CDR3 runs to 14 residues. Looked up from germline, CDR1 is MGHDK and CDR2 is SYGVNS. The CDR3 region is CASSNPSGSSEQYF. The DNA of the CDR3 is TGTGCCAGCAGTAACCCTAGCGGGAGTTCCGAGCAGTACTTC.

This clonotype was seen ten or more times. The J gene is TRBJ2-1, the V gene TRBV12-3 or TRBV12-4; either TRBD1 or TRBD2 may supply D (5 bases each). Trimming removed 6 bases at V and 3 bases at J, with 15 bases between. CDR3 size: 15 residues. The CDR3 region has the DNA TGTGCCAGCAGAACCGGGACGTGGGGCTACAATGAGCAGTTCTTC. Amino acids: CASRTGTWGYNEQFF.

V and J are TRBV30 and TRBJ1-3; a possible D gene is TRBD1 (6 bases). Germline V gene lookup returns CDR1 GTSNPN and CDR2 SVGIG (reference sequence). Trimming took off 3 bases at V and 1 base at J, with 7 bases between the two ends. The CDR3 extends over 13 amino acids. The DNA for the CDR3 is TGTGCCTGGAGCCAGGGGTCTGGAAACACCATATATTTT. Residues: CAWSQGSGNTIYF.